One TCR beta chain is described in this entry. The antigen remains undetermined. The data derive from a study of a mutant IDH1 vaccine in newly diagnosed glioma. Turning to the study itself: Beginning 4-6 weeks after radiotherapy alone, or with temozolomide cycles, vaccination took place.

Repertoires were generated with immunoSEQ multiplex PCR, while TCRdb's copy carries only in-frame clones and drops some. In the table there are about 46,000 clones, over 80% of which are singletons. The time point: week 35, safety follow-up. All doses held 300 ug of mutant IDH1 20-mer peptide, with topical imiquimod. The TCR originated in a man in his fifties with glioma. The material was PBMCs, obtained from a glioma patient whose treatment included an IDH1 peptide vaccine.

CDR3 sequence (DNA): TGTGCCAGCAGCTCAAAATTACCCGGGACAGAGACGTATTTT. The encoded protein is CASSSKLPGTETYF. V and J are TRBV7-8 and TRBJ2-3, with 7 bases matching TRBD1. Trimming at V came to 4 bases and at J to 14 bases, leaving 15 bases not matched to a gene. CDR3 length: 14 residues. Looked up from germline, CDR1 is SGHVS and CDR2 is FQNEAQ.